This T cell receptor (beta chain) was identified during a study of vaccination and CD4 T cells after COVID-19. Study at large: Overlapping peptides of the spike proteins of SARS-CoV-2, HCoV-NL63, HCoV-OC43 and HCoV-229E were used for cell stimulation. Every culture used as a control got a CEFX pool, an HIV-1 Nef pool, or no peptide.

Notes on the study in general: Median SARS-CoV-2-reactive clonotypes rose from about 22 to 38, not significantly.

With the Oncomine TCR Beta short-read assay, DNA from cultured CD4+ T cells was sequenced. Via MiXCR, TCRdb re-called the PCR reads, giving one row per CDR3 protein. The table has about 18,000 distinct CDR3 sequences, roughly 73% seen once. Germline V gene sequence: CDR1 SGHDT, CDR2 YYEEEE. This CDR3 has 16 amino acids. The trim removed 4 bases at V and 5 bases at J, leaving 12 bases unmatched. Regarding treatment: roughly 10-day PBMC culture with coronavirus spike peptide pools or control peptides (ViraFEST assay). Of note for this clonotype: Its target is unknown.

Material: CD4+ T cells from blood, cultured in vitro, obtained after SARS-CoV-2 vaccination. The TCR sequence derives from a human donor who received a COVID-19 vaccine. V gene TRBV5-6 combines with J gene TRBJ2-5; 9 bases are a match to TRBD2. CDR3 loop: CASSAVGTSSRETQYF. CDR3 bases: TGTGCCAGCAGCGCGGTTGGGACTAGCTCCCGGGAGACCCAGTACTTC. Full variable domain (outside the CDR3, taken from reference TRBV5-6 and TRBJ2-5): DAGVTQSPTHLIKTRGQQVTLRCSPKSGHDTVSWYQQALGQGPQFIFQYYEEEERQRGNFPDRFSGHQFPNYSSELNVNALLLGDSALYLCASSAVGTSSRETQYFGPGTRLLVL.